This TCR beta chain comes out of a study of siplizumab effects on memory and regulatory T cells. Sequencing was performed with immunoSEQ multiplex PCR; in TCRdb, only in-frame clones are kept and a portion is missing. Altogether some 80,000 clones are present, about 95% being singletons, with the ten largest covering 18%. The CDR3 covers 16 residues. Germline V gene data show CDR1 as MRHNA and CDR2 as SNTAGT. Trimming at V came to 0 bases and at J to 3 bases, leaving 8 bases not matched to a gene. This receptor was obtained from a human donor in good health. Sequencing was carried out using CD8+ T cells sorted from blood. This rearrangement joins TRBV6-4 to TRBJ2-7, with 7 bases lining up with TRBD1. CDR3 nucleotides: TGTGCCAGCAGTGACTCGGGGGACAGAAACGACTACGAGCAGTACTTC. Residues: CASSDSGDRNDYEQYF.